These 27 T cell receptor beta chains originate from one sample sequenced in a study of T cell clones after liver transplantation. TCRdb keeps only in-frame clones here, not all; method: immunoSEQ multiplex PCR. The table lists approximately 55,000 clones, 70% to 75% of them singletons, with about 15% in the top ten. The sample here was CD4+ T cells from blood, taken before liver transplant. Every receptor here comes from a human donor who received a liver transplant.

V is TRBV7-8 and J is TRBJ1-2, with 7 bases aligning to TRBD1. There are 14 residues in the CDR3. Unmatched junction bases numbered 4, after V lost 1 base and J lost 5 bases. Germline V gene sequence: CDR1 SGHVS, CDR2 FQNEAQ. As DNA, the CDR3 is TGTGCCAGCAGCTTAGGAAGGGACAGTTATGGCTACACCTTC. Its protein product is CASSLGRDSYGYTF.

This chain joins TRBV25-1 and TRBJ1-2, with D tentatively TRBD1 (5 bases). Germline CDR1 reads MGHDK; CDR2 reads SYGVNS. The CDR3 is 13 amino acids. V shed 2 bases and J shed 3 bases, with 7 bases lying between them. The CDR3 DNA reads TGTGCCAGCAGTGAAGCCAGGGACTATGGCTACACCTTC. It encodes CASSEARDYGYTF.

This chain connects TRBV6-1 to TRBJ1-5; 7 positions match TRBD1. This CDR3 comprises 13 residues. V trimming: 7 bases; J trimming: 2 bases; junction bases outside the gene matches: 2. Per the germline V gene, CDR1 is MNHNS and CDR2 is SASEGT. The CDR3 protein is CASNTGGNQPQHF. For the CDR3, the DNA is TGTGCCAGCAACACAGGGGGCAATCAGCCCCAGCATTTT.

The rearrangement links TRBV28 to TRBJ2-7, with 7 nucleotides matching TRBD1. Trimming cost V 4 bases and J 5 bases; bases outside gene matches: 5. Germline V CDR1 and CDR2: MDHEN, SYDVKM. This CDR3 comprises 13 residues. In DNA, the CDR3 is TGTGCCAGCAGTTCCCCAGGGGGTCACGAGCAGTACTTC. This gives the protein CASSSPGGHEQYF.

This chain links TRBV27 with TRBJ1-1, with 7 bases that match TRBD1. This CDR3 region has 14 residues. Germline CDR1 and CDR2: MNHEY and SMNVEV (reference sequence). V trimming: 5 bases; J trimming: 0 bases; junction bases outside the gene matches: 3. The DNA for the CDR3 is TGTGCCAGCAGTAGGGGGACAGTGAACACTGAAGCTTTCTTT. It is translated as CASSRGTVNTEAFF.

The rearrangement links TRBV9 to TRBJ1-2; 8 bases are shared with TRBD1. Per germline, CDR1 SGDLS and CDR2 YYNGEE. The CDR3 spans 14 residues. V dropped 4 bases and J dropped 4; count of bases not matched to a gene: 6. The chain's CDR3 is CASSSRTGTYGYTF. Here the CDR3 DNA reads TGTGCCAGCAGCTCTCGGACAGGGACCTATGGCTACACCTTC.

This chain uses TRBV7-2 with TRBJ2-3, with D hard to call. Germline CDR1 and CDR2: SGHTA and FQGNSA. Trimming stripped 6 bases from V and 1 base from J, with 8 bases between. The CDR3 runs to 13 residues. The CDR3 here is CASSSFRTDTQYF. DNA of the CDR3: TGTGCCAGCAGTTCTTTCCGCACAGATACGCAGTATTTT.

This clone appeared a few times. This rearrangement joins TRBV7-2 to TRBJ1-4; D is possibly TRBD1 (6 bases). CDR3 length: 14 amino acids. V was shortened by 1 base and J by 10 bases, with 13 bases between the two germline ends. The germline CDR1 and CDR2 sequences are SGHTA and FQGNSA. The CDR3 reads CASSLERGARKLFF. Written as DNA, the CDR3 is TGTGCCAGCAGCTTAGAGCGGGGGGCACGAAAACTGTTTTTT.

V gene TRBV30 combines with J gene TRBJ2-3; 8 nucleotides match TRBD2. The CDR3 consists of 14 residues. The V gene end was trimmed by 0 bases and the J gene end by 4 bases; junction bases not matched to a gene: 3. Germline lookup yields CDR1 GTSNPN and CDR2 SVGIG (reference sequence). The CDR3 DNA follows: TGTGCCTGGAGTGTTTCTAGCGGGCCAGATACGCAGTATTTT. This encodes CAWSVSSGPDTQYF.

The rearrangement joins TRBV5-1 to TRBJ2-1, with TRBD1 identical over 9 bases. The CDR3 runs 15 residues. In germline, CDR1 is SGHRS, CDR2 YFSETQ. V trimming: 4 bases; J trimming: 7 bases; junction bases outside the gene matches: 9. CDR3 sequence reads: CASSIVPGQGNEQFF. The CDR3, as DNA: TGCGCCAGCAGCATTGTCCCGGGACAGGGAAATGAGCAGTTCTTC.

The chain is built from TRBV30 and TRBJ1-1, with TRBD1 matching 8 bases. Germline CDR1 reads GTSNPN; CDR2 reads SVGIG (reference sequence). With 4 bases clipped from V and 1 base from J, the junction kept 2 bases outside the gene matches. The CDR3 has 13 residues. The CDR3 nucleotides read TGTGCCTGGATACAGGGGGGGAACACTGAAGCTTTCTTT. Amino acids: CAWIQGGNTEAFF.

The CDR3 bases are TGTGCCAGTAGTACCCAACCGGGACAGGATAGCTCTGGGGCCAACGTCCTGACTTTC. It encodes CASSTQPGQDSSGANVLTF. The chain has TRBV19 and TRBJ2-6, with 8 bases aligning to TRBD1. The CDR3 spans 19 residues. Trimming removed 4 bases from V and 0 bases from J; junction bases left unmatched: 11. Looked up from germline, CDR1 is LNHDA and CDR2 is SQIVND (reference sequence).

CDR3 in DNA: TGTGCCAGCAGCTCGACAGGGTTTGGGTTAGGGGAGCTGTTTTTT. Protein product: CASSSTGFGLGELFF. The chain uses TRBV5-4 and TRBJ2-2; 7 bases agree with TRBD1. Germline CDR1 is SGHNT and CDR2 is YYREEE (reference sequence). V shed 3 bases and J 8 bases; nucleotides not matched to a gene: 10. The CDR3 is 15 residues long.

V and J are TRBV2 and TRBJ2-2, with 7 bases matching TRBD1. The J segment lost 5 bases and the V segment lost 5 bases, leaving 5 bases of the junction unmatched. CDR1 and CDR2 from the germline V gene are SNHLY and FYNNEI. The CDR3 runs 14 residues. CDR3 bases: TGTGCCAGCAGTCCCGGACAGGCTACCGGGGAGCTGTTTTTT. Its protein is CASSPGQATGELFF.

The CDR3 here is CASQGQGALGTGELFF. The CDR3 bases are TGTGCCAGCCAGGGGCAGGGGGCGCTGGGCACCGGGGAGCTGTTTTTT. The chain recombines TRBV7-8 with TRBJ2-2; TRBD1 matches at 8 bases. This CDR3 contains 16 residues. The germline V gene has CDR1 SGHVS and CDR2 FQNEAQ. Trimming took 8 bases from V and 4 from J; bases not matched to a gene: 12.

The chain is built from TRBV30 and TRBJ2-7, with D uncertain. CDR3 size: 14 residues. Trimming shortened V by 0 bases and J by 2 bases, and 11 bases separated the two germline ends. Germline V gene sequence: CDR1 GTSNPN, CDR2 SVGIG (reference sequence). In DNA form, the CDR3 reads TGTGCCTGGAGTGTAGCGCAGCTACCCTACGAGCAGTACTTC. Translating it yields CAWSVAQLPYEQYF.

Only a few counts were recorded for this clone. The chain couples TRBV6-6 to TRBJ2-7; no clear D. The germline V gene has CDR1 MNHNY and CDR2 SVGAGI (reference sequence). CDR3 size: 13 residues. V was cut by 2 bases and J by 5 bases, with 10 bases left in between. CDR3 sequence (DNA): TGTGCCAGCAGTTACGAGGTTGTGAACGAGCAGTACTTC. Its translation is CASSYEVVNEQYF.

The rearrangement uses TRBV10-1 and TRBJ1-5, with 10 bases that match TRBD1. The CDR3 length is 15 residues. CDR1 WNHNN and CDR2 SYGVQD come from the germline V gene (reference sequence). V was pared by 6 bases and J by 7 bases, with 9 bases of the junction left unmatched. CDR3 region: CASSPGQGVRQPQHF. In nucleotides, the CDR3 is TGCGCCAGCAGCCCCGGACAGGGGGTAAGGCAGCCCCAGCATTTT.

This clone was seen only a few times. The chain links TRBV2 to TRBJ2-5, with D uncertain. Germline V gene lookup returns CDR1 SNHLY and CDR2 FYNNEI. This CDR3 contains 14 residues. Trimming took off 6 bases at V and 5 bases at J, with 16 bases between the two ends. The CDR3 loop reads CASRNFPQRETQYF. Written as DNA, the CDR3 is TGTGCCAGCAGAAACTTTCCTCAGAGGGAGACCCAGTACTTC.

The rearrangement links TRBV6-1 to TRBJ2-5, with D possibly being TRBD1 (6 bases). Germline lookup yields CDR1 MNHNS and CDR2 SASEGT. The CDR3 loop spans 15 amino acids. The V gene lost 2 bases and the J gene lost 1 base, with 11 bases spanning the gap. The DNA of the CDR3 is TGTGCCAGCAGTGAAAGGGCCAGGGGCCAAGAGACCCAGTACTTC. Its translation: CASSERARGQETQYF.

This clone has just a few counts. The rearrangement uses TRBV5-5 and TRBJ2-7; perhaps TRBD1 as D (6 bases). V was trimmed by 5 bases and J by 3 bases, leaving 9 bases between them. The CDR3 totals 12 residues. Per the germline V gene, CDR1 is SGHKS and CDR2 is YYEKEE (reference sequence). The CDR3 loop reads CASRQDSYEQYF. DNA for the CDR3: TGTGCCAGCAGACAGGACAGCTACGAGCAGTACTTC. The full variable domain, in which reference TRBV5-5 and TRBJ2-7 provide the parts outside the CDR3, is DAGVTQSPTHLIKTRGQQVTLRCSPISGHKSVSWYQQVLGQGPQFIFQYYEKEERGRGNFPDRFSARQFPNYSSELNVNALLLGDSALYLCASRQDSYEQYFGPGTRLTVT.

V gene TRBV2 combines with J gene TRBJ1-5; D gene unclear. Germline V gene sequence: CDR1 SNHLY, CDR2 FYNNEI. V was pared by 5 bases and J by 7 bases, with 12 bases between. The CDR3 runs 13 residues. The CDR3: CASSLIHGQPQHF. The CDR3 nucleotides read TGTGCCAGCAGTCTTATCCATGGCCAGCCCCAGCATTTT.

The genes are TRBV6-5 and TRBJ1-2; no reliable D call. From germline, CDR1 is MNHEY and CDR2 SVGAGI. Trimming pared 7 bases from V and 3 bases from J, leaving 6 bases between. The CDR3 is 11 residues long. This CDR3 is CASNHYYGYTF. The CDR3 DNA sequence: TGTGCCAGCAACCACTACTATGGCTACACCTTC.

The V call is TRBV7-6, the J call TRBJ1-5; 9 bases agree with TRBD1. From germline, CDR1 is SGHVS and CDR2 FNYEAQ. CDR3 size: 16 residues. Unmatched junction bases numbered 3, after V lost 1 base and J lost 2 bases. The CDR3 sequence is CASSLGQGGGNQPQHF. The CDR3 nucleotides are TGTGCCAGCAGCTTAGGACAGGGGGGCGGCAATCAGCCCCAGCATTTT.

This chain links TRBV2 with TRBJ2-2; D unresolved. V was trimmed by 6 bases and J by 5 bases, leaving 10 bases between them. Germline loops: CDR1 SNHLY, CDR2 FYNNEI. This CDR3 has 13 residues. CDR3 nucleotides: TGTGCCAGCAGGCGATCCAGGACCGGGGAGCTGTTTTTT. Protein product: CASRRSRTGELFF.

The CDR3 protein is CASRLPGQSYEQYF. CDR3 nucleotide sequence: TGTGCCAGCAGGCTGCCGGGACAGTCCTACGAGCAGTACTTC. V gene TRBV28 combines with J gene TRBJ2-7; the match to TRBD1 covers 7 bases. The germline V gene has CDR1 MDHEN and CDR2 SYDVKM. The CDR3 is 14 amino acids. V dropped 6 bases and J dropped 1; count of bases not matched to a gene: 6.

The gene calls are TRBV10-1 and TRBJ1-4; D is unresolved. The V end was cut by 3 bases, the J end by 4 bases, with 6 bases between. CDR1 and CDR2 (germline): WNHNN, SYGVQD (reference sequence). The CDR3 is 13 amino acids. CDR3 DNA sequence: TGCGCCAGCAGTGACGGGTTTAATGAAAAACTGTTTTTT. Its protein product is CASSDGFNEKLFF.